The sequence of this TCR beta chain was determined in a study of blood T cells in healthy people across ages (dated by TCRdb to the mid-2010s). Describing the broader study: In model experiments, template switching captured roughly one uniquely barcoded TCR beta cDNA molecule for every two T cells. Using deep sequencing normalized with unique cDNA molecular identifiers, the study measured how TCR beta repertoire diversity changes with age. The donors were split into four age groups: young (average about 15 years), middle-aged (around 37), aged (approximately 59) and long-lived (approximately 80). To avoid experimental bias, donors of different ages were spread randomly across the sequencing lanes. Two additional independent replicas of 1 million unique cDNA reads from the same blood draw were analyzed for two donors (one aged 18 to 29 and one aged 80 or older). Findings and caveats that apply to the study as a whole: The percentage of naive T cells measured by flow cytometry correlated strongly with observed TCR beta diversity. Bulk unsorted PBMC profiling prevented conclusive comparison of naive and antigen-experienced compartments. Estimates of total diversity based on one million sequenced T cells were regarded as lower bounds and as underestimates. Because the CMV infection status of the donors was unknown, age-related changes in expanded clonotypes may potentially have been confounded. As age increased, observed TCR beta diversity per million T cells dropped in a roughly linear way, and a significant reduction was already evident by age around 41. Compared with the aged group, the long-lived group had more naive CD4+ T cells, fewer expanded clones and increased TCR diversity, suggesting age selection.

Donors were 40 or so systemically healthy Caucasian individuals from Russia aged about 6 to 100 years. Each donor gave about 9.2 milliliters of peripheral blood, drawn into EDTA-treated Vacutainer tubes. Ficoll-Paque density-gradient centrifugation was used to isolate PBMCs, with at least 6.5 million obtained per sample. Trizol reagent was used to extract total RNA from PBMCs, with at least 5 micrograms per sample. The percentages of naive CD45RAhigh/CD27high T cells were determined by flow cytometry on a PBMC aliquot from every donor. Note on this clonotype: Its binding antigen is unknown. No per-base quality is available; no much larger clone lies one base away.

Receptor amplification or capture employed 5' RACE. Data came from an Illumina HiSeq 2500. A second roughly 6 to 11 cycle PCR used a sample-barcoded 5' primer and a J-beta primer mix. A unique molecular identifier was introduced onto each TCR beta cDNA molecule by a template-switch 5' adaptor carrying 12 random nucleotides. Each sample yielded at least 2.5 million CDR3-containing paired-end reads. All of the RNA was converted into first-strand cDNA using the Mint cDNA synthesis kit, with a TRBC-specific oligonucleotide serving as the primer. Following uracil-DNA glycosylase treatment, all cDNA underwent a first 18-cycle PCR with the universal primers M1SS and BC2_uni_R. Turning to the authors' computational methods: Each sample was normalized by randomly selecting 1 million high-quality reads, each carrying a distinct molecular identifier. Reads sharing molecular identifiers were discarded rather than binned into consensus sequences. MiTCR, with a Q25 quality threshold and the strictest error-elimination algorithm, was used for CDR3 identification, clonotype clustering and error correction. A nonparametric unseen species model with Euler transformation was used to estimate a lower bound on total TCR beta diversity. The public sequencing data were trimmed at Q25 with fastp and processed into clonotypes with MiXCR by TCRdb, which kept only in-frame beta chains. Each CDR3 protein appears once, grouped with its most common genes and DNA. The authors' filters were not applied to this entry. Recorded for this sample are about 1.6 million distinct CDR3 sequences; about 35% of them occurred a single time. The ten top clones hold roughly 10% of the sample.

The germline V gene yields KGHSH for CDR1 and LQKENI for CDR2. The CDR3 starts with the cysteine, ends with the phenylalanine, and has 18 residues. Only the CDR3 region is kept as DNA, spanning 54 bases read in frame from base 1. V and J are trimmed by 3 bases and 3 bases, and the gene matches miss 17 bases of the junction. The material sequenced was blood. The V gene is TRBV18 and the J gene is TRBJ2-7, with 7 central nucleotides matching TRBD2. The TCR originated in a woman younger than 45 in good health. The nucleotide sequence is TGTGCCAGCTCACCGTCTTTGCGGGAGAGTGTCTCATACTACGAGCAGTACTTC. The encoded protein is CASSPSLRESVSYYEQYF.